This TCR beta chain was captured by sequencing in a study of CD8+CD57+ T cells in acquired aplastic anemia. All sequencing subjects had displayed CD8+CD57+ cell expansion on flow cytometry. Prior therapy had not been administered to any patient at the time of blood sampling. The CDR3 loop spans 15 amino acids. V was clipped by 5 bases and J by 0 bases, with 10 bases between them. Germline loops: CDR1 SGHVS, CDR2 FQNEAQ. This clonotype was seen once. CDR3 and TCR beta VDJ profiling relied on a genomic DNA template. TCRdb independently ran MiXCR on the reads; one entry per CDR3 protein. The data contain 250,000 or so distinct CDR3 sequences, approximately 45% of them singletons.

Sequences were obtained from sorted CD4+, CD8+, or CD8+CD57+ T cells (not recorded which) from PBMCs. This chain connects TRBV7-8 to TRBJ1-4, with D unclear. The sequence derives from a human donor with aplastic anemia. The CDR3 nucleotides read TGTGCCAGCAGCCCCGTGAGAGCAACTAATGAAAAACTGTTTTTT. This encodes CASSPVRATNEKLFF.